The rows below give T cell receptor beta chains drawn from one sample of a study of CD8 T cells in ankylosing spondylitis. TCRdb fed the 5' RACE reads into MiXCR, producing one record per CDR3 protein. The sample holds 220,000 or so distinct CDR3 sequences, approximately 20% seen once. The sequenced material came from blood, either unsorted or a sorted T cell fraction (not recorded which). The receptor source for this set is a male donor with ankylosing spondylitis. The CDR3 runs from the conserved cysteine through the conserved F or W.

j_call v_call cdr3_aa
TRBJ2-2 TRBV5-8 CASSLFVNTGELFF
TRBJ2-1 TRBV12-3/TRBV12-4 CASSLAGPYNEQFF
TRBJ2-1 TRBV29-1 CSATQQANNEQFF
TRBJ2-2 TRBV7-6 CASGSSWGANTGELFF
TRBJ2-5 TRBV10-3 CAISAGLAGVETQYF
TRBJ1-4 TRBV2 CASSRRLTATNEKLFF
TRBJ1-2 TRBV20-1 CSARGEGGYGYTF
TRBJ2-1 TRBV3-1 CASSLARDYTYNEQFF
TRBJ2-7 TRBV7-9 CASSLIGTYEQYF
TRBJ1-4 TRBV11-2 CASSVTGVGGEKLFF
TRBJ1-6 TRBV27 CASSLDTLAPLHF
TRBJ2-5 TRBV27 CASSPLQIPLAERETQYF
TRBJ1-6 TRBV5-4 CASSLTGEGNSPLHF
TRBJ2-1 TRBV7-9 CASSFLPNEQFF
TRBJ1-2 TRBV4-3 CASSQRDRGREGYTF
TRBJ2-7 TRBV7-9 CATDPGQGPYEQYF
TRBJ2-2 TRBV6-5 CASSYSGQINTGELFF
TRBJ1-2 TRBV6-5 CASSFTPTGAYYGYTF
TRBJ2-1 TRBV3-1 CASSHPTSGSSYNEQFF
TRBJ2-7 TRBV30 CAWSVGAGGDEQYF
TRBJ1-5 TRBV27 CASSLSYRDGNQPQHF
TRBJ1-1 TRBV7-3 CASSLSGDDTEAFF
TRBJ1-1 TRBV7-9 CASILTGGTEAFF
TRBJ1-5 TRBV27 CASSLGQTGQPQHF
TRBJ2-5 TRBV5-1 CASSLWARQETQYF
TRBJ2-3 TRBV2 CASATYPGADTQYF
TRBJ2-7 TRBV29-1 CSVEDRSGSPSYEQYF
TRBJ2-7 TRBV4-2 CASSPGLAVYEQYF
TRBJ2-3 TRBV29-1 CSVESGSDSTDTQYF
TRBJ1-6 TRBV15 CATSSRGGGSYNSPLHF
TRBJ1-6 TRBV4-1 CASSPSGTGTYNSPLHF
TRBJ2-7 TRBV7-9 CASSRGDRGFYEQYF
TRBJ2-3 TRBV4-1 CASSHLLGADTQYF
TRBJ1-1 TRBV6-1 CASTPGGRTEAFF